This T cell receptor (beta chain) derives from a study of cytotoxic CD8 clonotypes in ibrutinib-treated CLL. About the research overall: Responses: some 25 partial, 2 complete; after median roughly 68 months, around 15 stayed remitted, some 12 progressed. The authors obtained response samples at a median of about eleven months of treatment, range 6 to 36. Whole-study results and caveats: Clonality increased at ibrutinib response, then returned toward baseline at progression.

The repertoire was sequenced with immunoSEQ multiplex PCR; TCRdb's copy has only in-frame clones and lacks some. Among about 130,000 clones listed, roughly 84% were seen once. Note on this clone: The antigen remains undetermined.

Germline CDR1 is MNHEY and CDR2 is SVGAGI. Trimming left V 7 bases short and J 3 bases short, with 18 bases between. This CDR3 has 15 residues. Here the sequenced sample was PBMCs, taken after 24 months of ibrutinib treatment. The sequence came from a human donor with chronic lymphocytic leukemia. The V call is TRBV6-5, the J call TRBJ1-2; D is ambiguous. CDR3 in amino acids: CASTLGWEEDYGYTF. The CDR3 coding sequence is TGTGCCAGCACCTTAGGGTGGGAAGAGGACTATGGCTACACCTTC.